The 24 T cell receptor beta chains below all came from one sample that was sequenced in a study of T cells in Graves' hyperthyroidism and ophthalmopathy. The CDR3 regions of TCR beta were amplified from RNA transcripts. HTBI primers were the set used in a first-round RT-PCR of the TCR CDR3. TCRdb passed the multiplex PCR reads through MiXCR, listing each CDR3 protein once. This sample yields 300,000 to 450,000 distinct CDR3 sequences, of which approximately 15% are seen a single time; around 21% belongs to the top ten. The material sequenced was blood. These receptor sequences come from a man aged 30 to 39 with Graves' hyperthyroidism that later progressed to Graves' ophthalmopathy.

The chain has TRBV5-1 and TRBJ2-5; D gene unclear. The CDR3 runs to 16 residues. The germline CDR1 and CDR2 sequences are SGHRS and YFSETQ. Trimming removed 0 bases from V and 1 base from J, with 13 bases in between. In nucleotides, the CDR3 is TGCGCCAGCAGCTTGGCAGCGATAAACGGCCAAGAGACCCAGTACTTC. Residues: CASSLAAINGQETQYF.

This clonotype was counted ten times or more. The CDR3 spells CASSPLGTGELFF. The CDR3 DNA sequence: TGTGCCAGCAGTCCTCTGGGCACCGGGGAGCTGTTTTTT. The V gene is TRBV6-1, the J gene TRBJ2-2; D is unresolved. V was trimmed by 5 bases and J by 4 bases, leaving 8 bases between them. This CDR3 has 13 residues. Germline V gene lookup returns CDR1 MNHNS and CDR2 SASEGT.

This clonotype was recorded many times. V gene TRBV2 combines with J gene TRBJ2-5; 16 nucleotides match TRBD2. The germline V gene encodes CDR1 SNHLY and CDR2 FYNNEI. J gave up 4 bases and V 6 bases, and 5 bases lay outside the gene matches. CDR3 size: 16 residues. CDR3 amino acids: CASRGLAGGRRETQYF. In DNA, the CDR3 is TGTGCCAGCAGGGGACTAGCGGGGGGGCGTCGAGAGACCCAGTACTTC. The whole variable domain, filled in from reference TRBV2 and TRBJ2-5, reads EPEVTQTPSHQVTQMGQEVILRCVPISNHLYFYWYRQILGQKVEFLVSFYNNEISEKSEIFDDQFSVERPDGSNFTLKIRSTKLEDSAMYFCASRGLAGGRRETQYFGPGTRLLVL.

Many counts were recorded for this clonotype. The J gene is TRBJ1-6, the V gene TRBV27; D not certain. The V end lost 3 bases, the J end lost 0 bases, and 18 bases lay between the germline ends. The CDR3 is made up of 19 amino acids. The germline V gene has CDR1 MNHEY and CDR2 SMNVEV (reference sequence). Written as DNA, the CDR3 is TGTGCCAGCAGTTTGCGACCGGGCTCAGGAAGCTCCTATAATTCACCCCTCCACTTT. Its translation is CASSLRPGSGSSYNSPLHF.

The sample holds many counts of this clonotype. The gene calls are TRBV30 and TRBJ2-7; D gene ambiguous. Germline V gene sequence: CDR1 GTSNPN, CDR2 SVGIG (reference sequence). V was pared by 2 bases and J by 6 bases, with 14 bases between. The CDR3 runs to 13 residues. CDR3 residues: CAWSLKVVGEQYF. Here the CDR3 DNA reads TGTGCCTGGAGTTTAAAGGTGGTTGGCGAGCAGTACTTC.

V gene TRBV11-2 combines with J gene TRBJ2-1, with 9 bases fitting TRBD1. CDR1 and CDR2 (germline): SGHAT, FQNNGV. The CDR3 has 15 residues. V lost 4 bases, J lost 7 bases, and 8 bases stayed unmatched. CDR3 loop: CASSSTGTGINEQFF. CDR3 sequence (DNA): TGTGCCAGCAGCTCAACCGGGACAGGGATTAATGAGCAGTTCTTC.

The table lists this clonotype with many counts. V gene TRBV5-1 combines with J gene TRBJ1-2; 10 bases are a match to TRBD1. Germline V CDR1 and CDR2: SGHRS, YFSETQ. V lost 0 bases and J lost 8; bases outside the gene matches: 7. CDR3 size: 15 residues. CDR3 loop: CASSLAPTGGTGYTF. DNA of the CDR3: TGCGCCAGCAGCTTGGCCCCGACAGGGGGCACGGGCTACACCTTC.

This clonotype appeared a few times. J is TRBJ2-2 and V is TRBV20-1; TRBD1 aligns across 8 bases. CDR1 and CDR2 (germline): DFQATT, SNEGSKA (reference sequence). The junction had 10 bases not matched to a gene; V was cut back by 3 bases and J by 7 bases. This CDR3 has 15 residues. Here the CDR3 DNA reads TGCAGTGCTAGTCTCTCTGCAGGGGGCAACGGGGAGCTGTTTTTT. It translates to CSASLSAGGNGELFF.

This clonotype was observed many times. The rearrangement uses TRBV12-3 or TRBV12-4 and TRBJ2-1; a weak D match, TRBD1 (5 bases). CDR3 length: 13 amino acids. V lost 1 base and J lost 9, with 10 bases in between. This CDR3 reads CASSLGQGVEQFF. CDR3 sequence (DNA): TGTGCCAGCAGTTTAGGCCAGGGCGTTGAGCAGTTCTTC.

This clonotype was found many times. The CDR3 reads CASSIILAGPYNEQFF. The CDR3 nucleotides are TGTGCCAGCAGTATAATTTTAGCGGGGCCCTACAATGAGCAGTTCTTC. The chain uses TRBV12-3 or TRBV12-4 and TRBJ2-1; 8 bases match TRBD2. V shed 5 bases, J shed 2 bases, and the junction held 8 bases outside the gene matches. The CDR3 is 16 residues long.

This rearrangement joins TRBV5-4 to TRBJ1-4, with D maybe TRBD1 (6 bases). The germline V gene encodes CDR1 SGHNT and CDR2 YYREEE (reference sequence). The length of the CDR3 is 14 residues. Deletions cut 4 bases from V and 4 bases from J, with 11 bases between. The CDR3 bases are TGTGCCAGCAGCGTTGACAGGCTTAATGAAAAACTGTTTTTT. The encoded protein is CASSVDRLNEKLFF. The full variable domain, its missing parts supplied by reference TRBV5-4 and TRBJ1-4, is ETGVTQSPTHLIKTRGQQVTLRCSSQSGHNTVSWYQQALGQGPQFIFQYYREEENGRGNFPPRFSGLQFPNYSSELNVNALELDDSALYLCASSVDRLNEKLFFGSGTQLSVL.

As concerns this clonotype: One base away lies a much larger clone, so this may be a sequencing read error. The chain uses TRBV20-1 and TRBJ2-1; D call uncertain. This CDR3 contains 14 residues. CDR1 is DFQATT, CDR2 SNEGSKA, per germline (reference sequence). V lost 4 bases and J lost 8, with 18 bases in between. CDR3 nucleotide sequence: TGCAGTGCTACGCGCTCGGGCCTGGGCCATGAGCAGTTCTTC. It yields the protein CSATRSGLGHEQFF.

The table lists this clonotype with many counts. The chain has TRBV7-8 and TRBJ2-1, with D possibly being TRBD2 (7 bases). V was clipped by 3 bases and J by 4 bases, with 19 bases between them. Germline V CDR1 and CDR2: SGHVS, FQNEAQ. This CDR3 comprises 17 residues. The chain's CDR3 is CASSFRVGRGRYNEQFF. CDR3 sequence (DNA): TGTGCCAGCAGCTTTAGGGTAGGGCGGGGGCGATACAATGAGCAGTTCTTC.

This clonotype has a count of ten or more. The V and J genes are TRBV20-1 and TRBJ1-5; D remains unclear. CDR1 DFQATT and CDR2 SNEGSKA come from the germline V gene (reference sequence). The CDR3 contains 15 residues. V shed 6 bases and J shed 1 base, with 16 bases lying between them. The CDR3 region is CSAIGRLGSNQPQHF. The CDR3 DNA sequence: TGCAGTGCCATAGGCCGTTTGGGGAGCAATCAGCCCCAGCATTTT.

This clonotype was detected ten times or more. The V call is TRBV27, the J call TRBJ2-2, with 13 bases matching TRBD2. This CDR3 has 16 amino acids. The V and J ends lost 6 bases and 4 bases, in that order; junction bases with no gene match: 5. The germline V gene encodes CDR1 MNHEY and CDR2 SMNVEV (reference sequence). Here the CDR3 DNA reads TGTGCCAGCAGGAGACTAGCGGGGGGATTCACCGGGGAGCTGTTTTTT. This gives the protein CASRRLAGGFTGELFF.

Many counts were recorded for this clonotype. The chain carries TRBV5-1 and TRBJ1-2, with TRBD1 matching over 8 bases. CDR3 length: 16 amino acids. With V trimmed by 4 bases and J by 7 bases, 15 bases remained unmatched. Looked up from germline, CDR1 is SGHRS and CDR2 is YFSETQ. CDR3 sequence: CASSLEQGQGPGGYTF. CDR3 sequence (DNA): TGCGCCAGCAGCCTCGAACAAGGACAGGGCCCAGGTGGCTACACCTTC. Based on the CDR3 plus reference TRBV5-1 and TRBJ1-2, the full variable domain is KAGVTQTPRYLIKTRGQQVTLSCSPISGHRSVSWYQQTPGQGLQFLFEYFSETQRNKGNFPGRFSGRQFSNSRSEMNVSTLELGDSALYLCASSLEQGQGPGGYTFGSGTRLTVV.

CDR3 amino acids: CASSKQEGIYNEQFF. The CDR3 coding sequence is TGTGCCAGCAGTAAACAGGAAGGTATCTACAATGAGCAGTTCTTC. The chain couples TRBV6-2 or TRBV6-3 to TRBJ2-1; tentatively, D is TRBD1 (5 bases). Germline CDR1 and CDR2: MNHEY and SVGEGT. The CDR3 has 15 residues. Trimming left V 5 bases short and J 3 bases short, with 14 bases between.

This chain uses TRBV12-3 or TRBV12-4 with TRBJ1-2; tentatively, D is TRBD1 (5 bases). The CDR3 loop spans 13 amino acids. V dropped 4 bases and J dropped 7 bases, with 13 bases sitting between them. CDR3 nucleotides: TGTGCCAGCAGTTCGGGGGTGGGAGGTGGCTACACCTTC. It yields the protein CASSSGVGGGYTF.

This clonotype was recorded at least ten times. The V gene is TRBV10-2, the J gene TRBJ1-1, with D maybe TRBD1 (5 bases). This CDR3 is built from 14 residues. The V end was cut by 7 bases, the J end by 2 bases, with 14 bases between. Per germline, CDR1 WSHSY and CDR2 SAAADI. In nucleotides, the CDR3 is TGCGCCAGCAATTTGGGGGAAATTAACACTGAAGCTTTCTTT. Translation: CASNLGEINTEAFF.

This clonotype was seen a few times. This sequence joins TRBV7-8 and TRBJ2-6, with a tentative D call TRBD2 (5 bases). The CDR3 has 16 amino acids. The V gene's germline CDR1 is SGHVS and CDR2 FQNEAQ. The germline V and J ends were trimmed by 1 base and 4 bases, with 11 bases remaining between them. The CDR3 is CASSLVRPGGANVLTF. The CDR3 region has the DNA TGTGCCAGCAGCTTAGTTCGGCCGGGAGGGGCCAACGTCCTGACTTTC.

In DNA form, the CDR3 reads TGTGCCAGCAGTTTATTAACAGGGGGCTGGGAGACCCAGTACTTC. Amino acids: CASSLLTGGWETQYF. The V gene is TRBV27, the J gene TRBJ2-5; 9 positions match TRBD1. V shed 1 base, J shed 5 bases, and the junction held 5 bases outside the gene matches. From germline, CDR1 is MNHEY and CDR2 SMNVEV (reference sequence). The CDR3 has 15 amino acids.

This clonotype was seen a few times. The chain recombines TRBV7-9 with TRBJ2-6, with TRBD1 matching over 7 bases. Per germline, CDR1 SEHNR and CDR2 FQNEAQ (reference sequence). This CDR3 spans 18 amino acids. The junction had 10 bases not matched to a gene; V was cut back by 5 bases and J by 0 bases. In DNA, the CDR3 is TGTGCCAGCAGCAGTCAGGGGACAGCAGCCTCTGGGGCCAACGTCCTGACTTTC. Translation: CASSSQGTAASGANVLTF.

The chain employs TRBV4-2 and TRBJ2-1; 8 bases map to TRBD2. Germline lookup yields CDR1 LGHNA and CDR2 YNFKEQ. The CDR3 consists of 16 residues. V shed 3 bases, J shed 3 bases, and the junction held 7 bases outside the gene matches. The CDR3 here is CASSQTISGGYNEQFF. The DNA of the CDR3 is TGTGCCAGCAGCCAGACGATAAGCGGGGGCTACAATGAGCAGTTCTTC.

This clonotype was seen a handful of times. The chain's CDR3 is CASTSTGGPSTDTQYF. In DNA, the CDR3 is TGCGCCAGCACTAGCACTGGGGGGCCCAGCACAGATACGCAGTATTTT. The chain has TRBV4-1 and TRBJ2-3; D tentatively reads TRBD1 or TRBD2 (6 bases each). This CDR3 contains 16 residues. From germline, CDR1 is MGHRA and CDR2 YSYEKL. Deletions cut 7 bases from V and 0 bases from J, with 17 bases between.